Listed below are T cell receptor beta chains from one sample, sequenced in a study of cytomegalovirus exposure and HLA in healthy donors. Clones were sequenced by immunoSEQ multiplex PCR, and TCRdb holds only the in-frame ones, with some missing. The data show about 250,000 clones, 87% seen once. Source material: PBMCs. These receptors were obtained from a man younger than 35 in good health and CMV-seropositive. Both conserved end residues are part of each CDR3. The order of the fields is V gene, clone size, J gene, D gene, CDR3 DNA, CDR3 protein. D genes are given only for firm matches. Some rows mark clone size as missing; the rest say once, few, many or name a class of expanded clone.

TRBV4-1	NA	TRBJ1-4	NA	TGCGCCAGCAGCCAAATGGGGGGGCTGGATGAAAAACTGTTTTTT	CASSQMGGLDEKLFF
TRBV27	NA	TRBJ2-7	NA	TGTGCCAGTAGTTCGAAGGCAGAAACCTACGAGCAGTACTTC	CASSSKAETYEQYF
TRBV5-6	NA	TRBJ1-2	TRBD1	TGTGCCAGCAGCGATTTTGACAGGGACGGCTATGGCTACACCTTC	CASSDFDRDGYGYTF
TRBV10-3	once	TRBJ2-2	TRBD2	TGTGCCATCAGATTTGGTAGCGGGAGTAATACCGGGGAGCTGTTTTTT	CAIRFGSGSNTGELFF
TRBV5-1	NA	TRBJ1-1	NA	TGCGCCAGCAGCTTTGGAAGTGGTTGGAACACTGAAGCTTTCTTT	CASSFGSGWNTEAFF
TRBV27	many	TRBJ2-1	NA	TGTGCCAGCAGTTCTCAGGTGTGGAGTGGGGCGTTCTTC	CASSSQVWSGAFF
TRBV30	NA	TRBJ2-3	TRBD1	TGTGCCTGGAGCCCCAACTCCGGGACAGGGACGCAGTATTTT	CAWSPNSGTGTQYF
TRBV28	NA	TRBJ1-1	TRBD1	TGTGCCAGCACGGGCGGTACAGGGGGGACTGAAGCTTTCTTT	CASTGGTGGTEAFF
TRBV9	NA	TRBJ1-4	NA	TGTGCCAGCAGCGTCAATGTCAGGAATAATGAAAAACTGTTTTTT	CASSVNVRNNEKLFF
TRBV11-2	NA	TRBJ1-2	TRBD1	TGTGCCAGCAGCTTGACAGGGTTGAACTATGGCTACACCTTC	CASSLTGLNYGYTF
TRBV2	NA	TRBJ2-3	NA	TGTGCCAGCAGTGCTGGGGGCACAGATACGCAGTATTTT	CASSAGGTDTQYF
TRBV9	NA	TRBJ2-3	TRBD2	TGTGCCAGCAGCGCGAGACTAGCGGGACCCACAGATACGCAGTATTTT	CASSARLAGPTDTQYF
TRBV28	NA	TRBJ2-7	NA	TGTGCCAGCAGGGTGGCGGCTTGGAGGACGGAATACGAGCAGTACTTC	CASRVAAWRTEYEQYF
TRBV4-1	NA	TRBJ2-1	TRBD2	TGCGCCAGCAGCCAAGCTGGACTAGCGGCCAATGAGCAGTTCTTC	CASSQAGLAANEQFF
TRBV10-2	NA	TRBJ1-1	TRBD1	TGCGCCAGCAGGAGGGACAGGGTGATGGGGACTGAAGCTTTCTTT	CASRRDRVMGTEAFF
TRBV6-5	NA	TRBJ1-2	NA	TGTGCCAGCAGCCCAGGGTTAGGGGGCTACACCTTC	CASSPGLGGYTF
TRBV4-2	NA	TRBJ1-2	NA	TGTGCCAGCAGCCAAGTGATAGGTCTTTATGGCTACACCTTC	CASSQVIGLYGYTF
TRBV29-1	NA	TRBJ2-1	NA	TGCAGCGTTGAATATTTGCGAGGCTCCTACAATGAGCAGTTCTTC	CSVEYLRGSYNEQFF
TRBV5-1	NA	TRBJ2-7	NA	TGCGCCAGCAGGGACAAGCCCTACGAGCAGTACTTC	CASRDKPYEQYF
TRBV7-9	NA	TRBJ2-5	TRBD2	TGTGCCAGCAGCTTAGATCTAGCGGCTGAGACCCAGTACTTC	CASSLDLAAETQYF
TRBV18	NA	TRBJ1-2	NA	TGTGCCAGCTCACCAAGTGGCACCTCGGGAGGCTACACCTTC	CASSPSGTSGGYTF
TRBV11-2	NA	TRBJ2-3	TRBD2	TGTGCCAGCAGTGTGGAGGGGAGGGAAACAGATACGCAGTATTTT	CASSVEGRETDTQYF
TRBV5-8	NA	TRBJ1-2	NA	TGTGCCAGCAGCTTCCGGTCTATTAACTATGGCTACACCTTC	CASSFRSINYGYTF
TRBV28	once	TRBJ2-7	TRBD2	TGTGCCAGCAGTCCATGGGGACTAGCGGGAGGTGAGCAGTACTTC	CASSPWGLAGGEQYF
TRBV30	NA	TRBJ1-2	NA	TGTGCCTGGAGTGTACGATCAGGGGCGTTAAACTATGGCTACACCTTC	CAWSVRSGALNYGYTF
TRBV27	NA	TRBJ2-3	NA	TGTGCCAGCAGTTACCGGATGGGAAGGACGCAGTATTTT	CASSYRMGRTQYF
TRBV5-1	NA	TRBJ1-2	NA	TGCGCCAGCAGCATAAGTGACCAGCTCATCTATGGCTACACCTTC	CASSISDQLIYGYTF
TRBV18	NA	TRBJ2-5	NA	TGTGCCAGCTCACCACTAGAGGGCGAGACCCAGTACTTC	CASSPLEGETQYF
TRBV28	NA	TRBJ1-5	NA	TGTGCCAGCAGTAATCCCCTGGCCGGCAATCAGCCCCAGCATTTT	CASSNPLAGNQPQHF
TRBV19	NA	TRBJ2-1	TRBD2	TGTGCCAGTAGTGTCCCTAGCGGACTGTCCTACAATGAGCAGTTCTTC	CASSVPSGLSYNEQFF
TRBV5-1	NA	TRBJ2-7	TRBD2	TGCGCCAGCAGCTTTATTACCGGGACTAACTACGAGCAGTACTTC	CASSFITGTNYEQYF
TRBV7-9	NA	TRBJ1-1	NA	TGTGCCAGCAGCTTAAAAGCGTCGAACACTGAAGCTTTCTTT	CASSLKASNTEAFF
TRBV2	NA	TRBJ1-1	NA	TGTGCCAGCAGTGTTTCGGCGAACACTGAAGCTTTCTTT	CASSVSANTEAFF
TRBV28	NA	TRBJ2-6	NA	TGTGCCAGCAGCGTAGAGGGGTCTGGGGCCAACGTCCTGACTTTC	CASSVEGSGANVLTF
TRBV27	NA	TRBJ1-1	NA	TGTGCCAGCAGGCCGCTCGGGCAGAACACTGAAGCTTTCTTT	CASRPLGQNTEAFF